The clone carrying this TCR beta chain was detected once. The sample comes from a study of cytomegalovirus exposure and HLA in healthy donors. V shed 4 bases and J 0 bases; nucleotides not matched to a gene: 12. The CDR3 is 17 amino acids. Germline CDR1 is SGHAT and CDR2 is FQNNGV. The PCR employed 60 Vbeta primers together with 13 Jbeta primers. Measured with immunoSEQ multiplex PCR; TCRdb has only the in-frame clones, and not every one. The repertoire holds almost 200,000 clones, with around 79% as singletons. This chain joins TRBV11-2 and TRBJ2-7; TRBD1 agrees at 7 bases. This TCR derives from a woman in her thirties in good health and CMV-seropositive. The sample taken for sequencing was PBMCs. CDR3 coding DNA: TGTGCCAGCAGCTCCAGACAGGGAAGATCGAACTCCTACGAGCAGTACTTC. Its translation: CASSSRQGRSNSYEQYF.